This TCR beta chain was obtained from a study of CD8+ T cells in alopecia areata. Study results and caveats: Numerous expanded lesional clones remained in scalp and blood during tofacitinib. Scalp samples also contribute reads from the resident alphabeta T cells found in normal skin.

The CDR3 loop spans 13 amino acids. Deletions cut 3 bases from V and 0 bases from J, with 5 bases between. Germline CDR1 reads LNHDA; CDR2 reads SQIVND (reference sequence). Noted treatment: oral pan-JAK inhibitor, 5-10 mg twice daily. Sequencing relied on a cDNA template that was reverse transcribed from extracted RNA. Sequencing was performed with immunoSEQ multiplex PCR; in TCRdb, only in-frame clones are kept and a portion is missing. This table has about 100,000 clones, roughly 56% appearing once. This clone has just a few counts. Its specificity is unknown. V is TRBV19 and J is TRBJ2-5; the D is unclear. Sequences were derived from CD8+ T cells sorted from blood, sampled at roughly week 55, from a patient treated with tofacitinib. This sequence was found in a human donor with alopecia areata. CDR3 amino acids: CASSIRYQETQYF. CDR3 nucleotides: TGTGCCAGTAGTATCCGTTACCAAGAGACCCAGTACTTC.